Below are 14 T cell receptor beta chains sequenced from a single sample in a study of tumor-infiltrating lymphocytes in primary liver carcinoma. Production of TCR beta cDNA used around 0.45 ug total RNA together with a constant-region primer. Library construction for TCR beta comprised three nested multiplex PCR rounds performed with slightly modified ARM-PCR. It was with TRBV1-TRBV30 forward primers and a C-beta reverse primer that the first two PCR rounds were run, at roughly 10 cycles each. Each CDR3 protein gets one entry after TCRdb re-called the multiplex PCR reads with MiXCR. The table has approximately 330,000 distinct CDR3 sequences, about two thirds seen once. Blood RNA came from unsorted whole blood; germline DNA was also extracted. Sequencing used peripheral blood. These receptors were taken from a man aged 40-49 years with primary liver carcinoma and hepatitis B virus infection.

Worth noting for this clonotype: It may be a read error: a sequence one base away is much more abundant. This chain links TRBV29-1 with TRBJ2-1; either TRBD1 or TRBD2 may supply D (5 bases each). Trimming stripped 7 bases from V and 8 bases from J, with 18 bases between. Germline-derived CDR1 and CDR2 are SQVTM and ANQGSEA. The CDR3 runs 13 residues. In DNA form, the CDR3 reads TGCAGCGACGGGACGGGTGTTTTAGATGAGCAGTTCTTC. This sequence encodes CSDGTGVLDEQFF.

As for this clonotype: The germline gene is not matched at one end of the junction; a read error may be the cause. The CDR3, as DNA: TGTGCCAGCAGGCTAGCGGGAGAAAGCGAGCGGTACTTC. It codes for CASRLAGESERYF. The V gene is TRBV12-3 or TRBV12-4, the J gene TRBJ2-7; 10 nucleotides align to TRBD2. The CDR3 consists of 13 residues.

This clonotype was picked up many times. The rearrangement joins TRBV6-1 to TRBJ2-3, with D tentatively TRBD1 (6 bases). CDR1 and CDR2 (germline): MNHNS, SASEGT. Trimming pared 6 bases from V and 5 bases from J, leaving 9 bases between. The CDR3 extends over 12 amino acids. The CDR3 region is CASSLQGDTQYF. Here the CDR3 DNA reads TGTGCCAGCAGCTTACAGGGAGATACGCAGTATTTT.

This clonotype was seen many times. The chain carries TRBV4-2 and TRBJ2-3; TRBD2 agrees at 10 bases. CDR3 length equals 16 residues. V gave up 5 bases and J gave up 4 bases; unmatched junction bases: 9. Germline CDR1 is LGHNA and CDR2 is YNFKEQ. This CDR3 reads CASSRLAGGSPDTQYF. In nucleotides, the CDR3 is TGTGCCAGCAGCAGGTTAGCGGGAGGATCCCCAGATACGCAGTATTTT.

This sequence joins TRBV7-9 and TRBJ2-1, with TRBD2 matching over 8 bases. Trimming took 4 bases from V and 0 from J; bases not matched to a gene: 14. This CDR3 has 19 residues. Germline assignment: CDR1 SEHNR and CDR2 FQNEAQ (reference sequence). CDR3 DNA sequence: TGTGCCAGCAGCTCCCTTAGTGGGAGCGGGGGTTCCTCCTACAATGAGCAGTTCTTC. This gives the protein CASSSLSGSGGSSYNEQFF.

On this clonotype itself: This may be a read error, as it is one base from a much larger clone. V usage is TRBV6-5 and J usage is TRBJ2-7, with 9 bases fitting TRBD2. Germline loops: CDR1 MNHEY, CDR2 SVGAGI. The CDR3 has 15 residues. J was trimmed by 0 bases and V by 6 bases; bases with no gene match: 6. CDR3 in amino acids: CASRSGRNPSYEQYF. The CDR3 nucleotides read TGTGCCAGCAGAAGCGGGAGGAATCCCTCCTACGAGCAGTACTTC.

This clonotype was counted a few times. At one end the junction does not follow the germline gene, possibly because of a read error. The rearrangement links TRBV11-1 to TRBJ1-1; no reliable D call. Germline-derived CDR1 and CDR2 are SGHAT and FQDESV (reference sequence). CDR3 length: 16 amino acids. CDR3 nucleotide sequence: TGTGCCAGCAGCTTACAAGAGGGAGCGATGAACACTAAAGCTTTCTTT. Translation gives CASSLQEGAMNTKAFF.

Of note for this clonotype: A read error is possible here, since a much larger clone lies one base away. The chain employs TRBV4-2 and TRBJ2-6, with no clear D. CDR1 is LGHNA and CDR2 is YNFKEQ in the germline V gene. This CDR3 contains 17 residues. The germline V and J ends were trimmed by 1 base and 1 base, with 11 bases remaining between them. CDR3 sequence: CASSQAGKGSGANVLTF. As DNA, the CDR3 is TGTGCCAGCAGCCAAGCCGGAAAGGGTTCTGGGGCCAACGTCCTGACTTTC.

V gene TRBV11-1 combines with J gene TRBJ1-1, with 7 bases identical to TRBD1. The CDR3 loop spans 14 amino acids. CDR1 and CDR2 (germline): SGHAT, FQDESV (reference sequence). V was pared by 8 bases and J by 6 bases, with 12 bases of the junction left unmatched. The CDR3 nucleotides are TGTGCCAGCTACACCGGGCCCAGGGGGTCTGAAGCTTTCTTT. It is translated as CASYTGPRGSEAFF. Looking up the rest from reference TRBV11-1 and TRBJ1-1 gives the full variable domain: EAEVAQSPRYKITEKSQAVAFWCDPISGHATLYWYRQILGQGPELLVQFQDESVVDDSQLPKDRFSAERLKGVDSTLKIQPAELGDSAMYLCASYTGPRGSEAFFGQGTRLTVV.

This clonotype was detected once. A read error may account for a junction end that differs from germline. The J gene is TRBJ2-1, the V gene TRBV6-5, with 7 bases matching TRBD2. Per germline, CDR1 MNHEY and CDR2 SVGAGI. This CDR3 has 20 amino acids. The DNA for the CDR3 is TGTGCCAGCAGGCAGGGAGGGATAGTGGGAGCCCAGTCCTCCTACAGTGAGCAGTTCTTC. It specifies CASRQGGIVGAQSSYSEQFF.

Turning to this clonotype: One end of the junction does not line up with germline, which may come from a read error. The CDR3 coding sequence is TGTGCCAGCAGCTTGGGGCCCTTTAGCAATGAGCCCCAGCATTTT. Encoded protein: CASSLGPFSNEPQHF. This sequence joins TRBV11-2 and TRBJ1-5, with a tentative D call TRBD1 (5 bases). Per germline, CDR1 SGHAT and CDR2 FQNNGV. The CDR3 extends over 15 amino acids.

With regard to this clonotype: At one end, the junction sequence differs from germline, possibly due to a read error. The rearrangement links TRBV11-2 to TRBJ1-5, with no clear D. CDR3 length: 13 amino acids. CDR1 and CDR2 from the germline V gene are SGHAT and FQNNGV. This CDR3 reads CPSSPTKDQPQHF. CDR3 coding DNA: TGTCCCAGCAGTCCTACGAAGGATCAGCCCCAGCATTTT.

Notes on this clonotype: A read error may produce the germline difference seen at one junction end. This sequence joins TRBV4-1 and TRBJ1-6, with D hard to call. Germline assignment: CDR1 MGHRA and CDR2 YSYEKL. This CDR3 comprises 16 residues. CDR3 protein: CASSQELGLCNSPIHF. CDR3 nucleotides: TGCGCCAGCAGCCAAGAACTTGGACTGTGTAATTCACCCATCCACTTT.

The chain joins TRBV12-3 or TRBV12-4 to TRBJ1-3; D is possibly TRBD1 (5 bases). Trimming cost V 2 bases and J 3 bases, with 20 bases left between them. The CDR3 is 18 amino acids. The CDR3 coding sequence is TGTGCCAGCAGTTTACAACCCACGGCAGGGTTCGGTGGAAACACCATATATTTT. Translating it yields CASSLQPTAGFGGNTIYF.